The rows below give T cell receptor beta chains drawn from one sample of a study of T cell responses to AZD1222 COVID-19 vaccine. Clones were sequenced by immunoSEQ multiplex PCR, and TCRdb holds only the in-frame ones, with some missing. The table lists fewer than 110,000 clones, around 93% of them singletons. The sequenced sample was peripheral blood, obtained 28 days after the second AZD1222 dose. These receptors came from an adult who received the AZD1222 COVID-19 vaccine. The CDR3 runs from the conserved cysteine through the conserved F or W. The order of the fields is clone size, V gene, J gene, D gene, CDR3 protein, CDR3 DNA. The D gene is left open where the match is weak. The size field is filled for only some rows; it gives once, few, many or a size class.

once	TRBV6-2/TRBV6-3	TRBJ2-1	.	CASSLSLEQFF	TGTGCCAGCAGTTTATCCCTTGAGCAGTTCTTC
few	TRBV18	TRBJ2-3	.	CASSRREADTQYF	TGTGCCAGCTCCCGGAGGGAGGCAGATACGCAGTATTTT
.	TRBV3-1/TRBV3-2	TRBJ1-6	.	CASSQDWDSGHSPLHF	TGTGCCAGCAGCCAAGATTGGGACTCTGGTCATTCACCCCTCCACTTT
.	TRBV11-2	TRBJ1-1	.	CASSFVKNTEAFF	TGTGCCAGCAGCTTCGTGAAGAACACTGAAGCTTTCTTT
.	TRBV4-1	TRBJ2-3	.	CASSRESSARSTDTQYF	TGCGCCAGCAGCCGGGAAAGCTCCGCCAGAAGCACAGATACGCAGTATTTT
.	TRBV29-1	TRBJ1-2	TRBD1	CSVGDRGPYGYTF	TGCAGCGTTGGGGACAGGGGTCCATATGGCTACACCTTC
.	TRBV30	TRBJ1-3	.	CAWLKGRSGNTIYF	TGTGCCTGGTTGAAGGGGCGCAGTGGAAACACCATATATTTT
.	TRBV10-2	TRBJ2-1	.	CASSVGEAEQFF	TGCGCCAGCAGTGTAGGGGAGGCTGAGCAGTTCTTC
.	TRBV10-2	TRBJ1-6	.	CASSEGGRGRTPLHF	TGCGCCAGCAGTGAGGGGGGGCGGGGAAGGACACCCCTCCACTTT
.	TRBV7-9	TRBJ1-1	.	CASSSGTPNTEAFF	TGTGCCAGCAGCTCCGGGACACCGAACACTGAAGCTTTCTTT
few	TRBV3-1/TRBV3-2	TRBJ1-1	.	CASSQDTGGARTEAFF	TGTGCCAGCAGCCAAGATACGGGGGGGGCGCGCACTGAAGCTTTCTTT
.	TRBV5-6	TRBJ1-3	.	CASSLAGPSGNTIYF	TGTGCCAGCAGCTTGGCAGGCCCTTCTGGAAACACCATATATTTT
.	TRBV29-1	TRBJ1-1	.	CSLSDGAEAFF	TGCAGCCTTTCCGACGGGGCGGAAGCTTTCTTT
.	TRBV24-1	TRBJ1-2	TRBD1	CATSSGQEDFYGYTF	TGTGCCACCAGCTCTGGACAGGAGGATTTCTATGGCTACACCTTC
.	TRBV19	TRBJ1-5	TRBD1	CASTGTGLVGNQPQHF	TGTGCCAGTACAGGGACAGGGTTAGTGGGCAATCAGCCCCAGCATTTT
.	TRBV30	TRBJ2-5	.	CAWSVRVGETQYF	TGTGCCTGGAGTGTAAGGGTCGGAGAGACCCAGTACTTC
once	TRBV4-1	TRBJ1-2	TRBD1	CASSHGGQGAYGYTF	TGCGCCAGCAGCCATGGGGGACAGGGCGCCTATGGCTACACCTTC
.	TRBV10-3	TRBJ1-1	.	CAITGGTEAFF	TGTGCCATCACAGGAGGGACTGAAGCTTTCTTT
.	TRBV11-2	TRBJ1-5	TRBD1	CASSLDRVGSNQPQHF	TGTGCCAGCAGCCTCGACAGGGTAGGATCCAATCAGCCCCAGCATTTT
.	TRBV7-6	TRBJ2-2	.	CASSFGSGNPNTGELFF	TGTGCCAGCAGCTTTGGTAGCGGTAACCCGAACACCGGGGAGCTGTTTTTT
once	TRBV11-2	TRBJ1-1	.	CASSLPLGAGGAFF	TGTGCCAGCAGCCTCCCCCTGGGCGCGGGGGGAGCTTTCTTT
.	TRBV24-1	TRBJ2-5	TRBD1	CATSAPPGTGRETQYF	TGTGCCACCAGTGCCCCCCCCGGGACAGGGAGAGAGACCCAGTACTTC
.	TRBV7-9	TRBJ2-1	.	CASSSALPWTSNEQFF	TGTGCCAGCAGCTCCGCCTTACCCTGGACAAGCAATGAGCAGTTCTTC
.	TRBV29-1	TRBJ2-2	TRBD2	CSVRTSGSSGELFF	TGCAGCGTTCGGACTAGCGGGAGTTCCGGGGAGCTGTTTTTT
.	TRBV5-5	TRBJ1-2	.	CASSLGQQSTYGYTF	TGTGCCAGCAGCTTAGGACAGCAATCCACCTATGGCTACACCTTC
.	TRBV19	TRBJ2-2	.	CATKEGPITGELFF	TGTGCCACCAAAGAGGGACCTATCACCGGGGAGCTGTTTTTT
.	TRBV7-3	TRBJ2-7	.	CASSPGTESSYEQYF	TGTGCCAGCAGCCCCGGGACCGAGAGCTCCTACGAGCAGTACTTC
.	TRBV28	TRBJ2-6	.	CASSPRTGRAGANVLTF	TGTGCCAGCAGTCCCAGGACAGGGAGGGCCGGGGCCAACGTCCTGACTTTC
.	TRBV7-9	TRBJ2-7	.	CASSFREHEQYF	TGTGCCAGCAGCTTCAGGGAACACGAGCAGTACTTC
.	TRBV7-3	TRBJ2-1	.	CASSLNGALPNEQFF	TGTGCCAGCAGCTTAAATGGGGCCTTACCCAATGAGCAGTTCTTC
few	TRBV2	TRBJ2-1	TRBD2	CASRSVLAGVLEQFF	TGTGCCAGCAGGTCGGTACTAGCGGGAGTACTTGAGCAGTTCTTC
.	TRBV5-1	TRBJ1-6	TRBD1	CASSADRGNLSPLHF	TGCGCCAGCAGCGCCGACAGGGGCAATTTATCACCCCTCCACTTT
.	TRBV10-3	TRBJ2-7	.	CAISDASGEQYF	TGTGCCATCAGTGATGCGAGCGGCGAGCAGTACTTC
.	TRBV10-1	TRBJ1-3	.	CASSGTTNSGNTIYF	TGCGCCAGCAGCGGCACCACCAACTCTGGAAACACCATATATTTT
once	TRBV28	TRBJ2-2	.	CASSRVVLGHTGELFF	TGTGCCAGCAGTCGCGTGGTTTTAGGGCACACCGGGGAGCTGTTTTTT
few	TRBV25-1	TRBJ1-2	.	CASSENYGYTF	TGTGCCAGCAGTGAAAACTATGGCTACACCTTC
.	TRBV19	TRBJ2-3	.	CASKEGRVSTDTQYF	TGTGCCAGTAAGGAGGGGAGAGTGAGCACAGATACGCAGTATTTT
.	TRBV20-1	TRBJ1-2	.	CSATPNYGYTF	TGCAGTGCTACCCCTAACTATGGCTACACCTTC
.	TRBV3-1/TRBV3-2	TRBJ2-7	.	CASSQGSQGSEQYF	TGTGCCAGCAGCCAAGGTTCCCAAGGAAGCGAGCAGTACTTC
few	TRBV10-3	TRBJ2-6	TRBD1	CAISGDRGAGAGANVLTF	TGTGCCATCAGTGGGGACAGGGGAGCAGGCGCTGGGGCCAACGTCCTGACTTTC
.	TRBV5-4	TRBJ1-2	.	CASSGRGLGYGYTF	TGTGCCAGCAGCGGCCGGGGGCTGGGCTATGGCTACACCTTC